Each of the 26 T cell receptor beta chains below was sequenced from the same sample in a study of cytomegalovirus exposure and HLA in healthy donors (dated by TCRdb to the late 2010s). Library construction relied on the immunoSEQ multiplex PCR assay. A mixture of 60 forward primers for TCR Vbeta segments and 13 reverse primers for TCR Jbeta segments was used in the multiplex PCR. This immuneACCESS table, as held by TCRdb, lists in-frame sequences with V and J called but not all clones. Of the missing ones, under half trace to an unresolved V gene in checked studies; the others have no known cause. This sample has roughly 120,000 clones in its table, and approximately 80% of those were observed once. The top ten clones comprise roughly 0.82% of the sample. Sample: PBMCs. The origin of the receptors is a young woman in good health and CMV-seronegative.

This rearrangement joins TRBV7-9 to TRBJ1-4; D is uncertain. V lost 6 bases and J 0 bases, leaving 14 bases between the germline ends. This CDR3 is built from 16 residues. Germline V gene lookup returns CDR1 SEHNR and CDR2 FQNEAQ (reference sequence). This CDR3 reads CASSRGPGATNEKLFF. DNA for the CDR3: TGTGCCAGCAGTCGAGGACCGGGAGCAACTAATGAAAAACTGTTTTTT.

The chain has TRBV11-2 and TRBJ1-2; 7 bases fit TRBD1. With V trimmed by 5 bases and J by 4 bases, 13 bases remained unmatched. The CDR3 sequence is 16 residues long. Germline V gene lookup returns CDR1 SGHAT and CDR2 FQNNGV. The CDR3 loop is CASSDLIRDSTYGYTF. CDR3 coding DNA: TGTGCCAGCAGCGACTTGATCCGGGACAGCACCTATGGCTACACCTTC.

V usage is TRBV11-2 and J usage is TRBJ2-1; D is uncertain. V was clipped by 5 bases and J by 13 bases, with 18 bases between them. The CDR3 is made up of 13 amino acids. Looked up from germline, CDR1 is SGHAT and CDR2 is FQNNGV. Here the CDR3 reads CASSASRSNGQFF. As DNA, the CDR3 is TGTGCCAGCAGCGCCAGTAGGAGCAATGGTCAGTTCTTC.

The chain recombines TRBV6-1 with TRBJ2-5, with D uncertain. The J call may not be correct, given that the DNA end is closer to TRBJ2-7. Germline-derived CDR1 and CDR2 are MNHNS and SASEGT. The length of the CDR3 is 12 residues. The CDR3 sequence: CASILNRYEQYF. In DNA form, the CDR3 reads TGTGCCAGCATTCTAAACCGTTACGAGCAGTACTTC.

In this sample, this clone turned up once. This chain connects TRBV7-6 to TRBJ1-1; 8 nucleotides align to TRBD1. CDR1 and CDR2 from the germline V gene are SGHVS and FNYEAQ. The CDR3 is made up of 13 amino acids. V was pared by 5 bases and J by 9 bases, with 8 bases of the junction left unmatched. CDR3 protein: CASSLGQGLKAFF. In DNA, the CDR3 is TGTGCCAGCAGCCTTGGACAGGGACTTAAAGCTTTCTTT.

For the CDR3, the DNA is TGTGCCAGCAGCTCGGGACTAGTACTTGAGCAGTTCTTC. It codes for CASSSGLVLEQFF. The rearrangement joins TRBV13 to TRBJ2-1, with 8 bases that match TRBD2. The ends lost 4 bases at V and 9 bases at J; junction bases unmatched: 5. CDR3 size: 13 residues. CDR1 and CDR2 (germline): PRHDT, FYEKMQ (reference sequence).

The V gene is TRBV4-3, the J gene TRBJ2-2; 8 nucleotides line up with TRBD1. The CDR3 runs to 16 residues. Germline V gives CDR1 LGHNA, CDR2 YSLEER. V lost 3 bases to trimming and J lost 1 base; unmatched junction nucleotides: 4. CDR3 sequence (DNA): TGCGCCAGCAGCCACACAGGGGGAGGGAACACCGGGGAGCTGTTTTTT. Protein: CASSHTGGGNTGELFF.

This chain links TRBV4-3 with TRBJ2-2; TRBD2 agrees at 15 bases. The germline V gene has CDR1 LGHNA and CDR2 YSLEER. The CDR3 runs 17 residues. J was trimmed by 6 bases and V by 4 bases; bases with no gene match: 6. The CDR3 DNA follows: TGCGCCAGCAGCCCCGGACTAGCGGGGGGGCCACCCGGGGAGCTGTTTTTT. The encoded protein is CASSPGLAGGPPGELFF.

This clone was observed a handful of times. The chain uses TRBV7-9 and TRBJ2-7, with D hard to call. The CDR3 length is 11 residues. V was cut by 2 bases and J by 5 bases, with 4 bases left in between. Germline lookup yields CDR1 SEHNR and CDR2 FQNEAQ (reference sequence). CDR3 sequence reads: CASSLQDEQYF. The CDR3 bases are TGTGCCAGCAGCTTACAGGACGAGCAGTACTTC.

This chain links TRBV7-3 with TRBJ1-1; D remains ambiguous. CDR1 is SGHTA and CDR2 is FQGTGA in the germline V gene. This CDR3 spans 13 amino acids. The V end lost 7 bases, the J end lost 3 bases, and 12 bases lay between the germline ends. CDR3 sequence reads: CASNLRPDTEAFF. The CDR3 region has the DNA TGTGCCAGCAACCTGAGGCCGGACACTGAAGCTTTCTTT.

V gene TRBV5-8 combines with J gene TRBJ1-3; 7 positions agree with TRBD1. Germline lookup yields CDR1 SGHTS and CDR2 YDEGEE. V was clipped by 3 bases and J by 2 bases; unmatched bases: 11. The CDR3 is 17 amino acids. The CDR3 coding sequence is TGTGCCAGCAGCTGGACAGGAGCTAATCTCCCTGGAAACACCATATATTTT. This codes for CASSWTGANLPGNTIYF.

The count of this clone is one. This chain's CDR3 is CASSHFGQDNNYGYTF. For the CDR3, the DNA is TGTGCCAGTTCCCACTTCGGACAGGACAACAACTATGGCTACACCTTC. The rearrangement links TRBV2 to TRBJ1-2, with 7 bases fitting TRBD1. Germline values: CDR1 SNHLY, CDR2 FYNNEI. There are 16 residues in the CDR3. V lost 9 bases to trimming and J lost 2 bases; unmatched junction nucleotides: 15.

The chain joins TRBV4-3 to TRBJ2-1; tentative D call: TRBD1 (6 bases). The CDR3 runs to 17 residues. Germline V lookup: CDR1 LGHNA, CDR2 YSLEER. Trimming stripped 0 bases from V and 1 base from J, with 13 bases between. The CDR3: CASSQDFGTSSYNEQFF. The DNA for the CDR3 is TGCGCCAGCAGCCAAGATTTCGGGACATCGTCCTACAATGAGCAGTTCTTC.

This sequence joins TRBV18 and TRBJ1-1, with a possible D match to TRBD1 (6 bases). V lost 6 bases, J lost 0 bases, and 11 bases lay in between. Germline V CDR1 and CDR2: KGHSH, LQKENI. This CDR3 has 14 residues. The CDR3 DNA follows: TGTGCCAGCTCGAGGACAGTCCTGAACACTGAAGCTTTCTTT. The encoded protein is CASSRTVLNTEAFF. The variable domain in full, with the rest retrieved from reference TRBV18 and TRBJ1-1, is NAGVMQNPRHLVRRRGQEARLRCSPMKGHSHVYWYRQLPEEGLKFMVYLQKENIIDESGMPKERFSAEFPKEGPSILRIQQVVRGDSAAYFCASSRTVLNTEAFFGQGTRLTVV.

V and J are TRBV27 and TRBJ2-7; D is ambiguous. From germline, CDR1 is MNHEY and CDR2 SMNVEV (reference sequence). V lost 5 bases and J 5 bases, leaving 19 bases between the germline ends. This CDR3 contains 15 residues. CDR3 loop: CASSPFVGLFDEQYF. CDR3 coding DNA: TGTGCCAGCAGTCCTTTTGTGGGCCTCTTCGACGAGCAGTACTTC.

V usage is TRBV30 and J usage is TRBJ2-1; 12 bases align to TRBD2. J lost 7 bases, V lost 6 bases, and 7 bases had no gene match. The CDR3 totals 14 residues. CDR1 is GTSNPN, CDR2 SVGIG, per germline (reference sequence). Here the CDR3 DNA reads TGTGCCTGCCTGACTAGCGGGAGAAGAAATGAGCAGTTCTTC. It translates to CACLTSGRRNEQFF.

This clone was observed many times. This chain links TRBV19 with TRBJ1-5, with D unresolved. The CDR3 has 13 residues. CDR1 and CDR2 (germline): LNHDA, SQIVND (reference sequence). Trimming left V 8 bases short and J 2 bases short, with 10 bases between. The CDR3 reads CASWSGGNQPQHF. The CDR3 region has the DNA TGTGCCAGTTGGTCCGGGGGCAATCAGCCCCAGCATTTT.

V usage is TRBV30 and J usage is TRBJ2-1, with a tentative D call TRBD2 (6 bases). This CDR3 is built from 13 residues. V lost 6 bases to trimming and J lost 1 base, with 10 bases between them. Germline-derived CDR1 and CDR2 are GTSNPN and SVGIG (reference sequence). The CDR3 spells CACLADSYNEQFF. The CDR3, as DNA: TGTGCCTGTTTAGCGGATTCCTACAATGAGCAGTTCTTC.

This sequence joins TRBV4-3 and TRBJ1-2; 9 bases line up with TRBD1. The junction had 13 bases not matched to a gene; V was cut back by 0 bases and J by 8 bases. CDR1 and CDR2 (germline): LGHNA, YSLEER. The CDR3 consists of 17 residues. CDR3 sequence (DNA): TGCGCCAGCAGCCAAGAATACAGGGGGCCCTACTTTGGAGGCTACACCTTC. Residues: CASSQEYRGPYFGGYTF.

The chain recombines TRBV2 with TRBJ1-1, with 7 bases identical to TRBD1. CDR3 size: 20 residues. V trimming: 6 bases; J trimming: 0 bases; junction bases outside the gene matches: 22. Germline-derived CDR1 and CDR2 are SNHLY and FYNNEI. CDR3 protein: CASSHDRARPDTPLNTEAFF. In nucleotides, the CDR3 is TGTGCCAGCAGCCATGACAGGGCGCGGCCCGACACGCCATTGAACACTGAAGCTTTCTTT.

The chain has TRBV7-8 and TRBJ2-7; D not resolved. Looked up from germline, CDR1 is SGHVS and CDR2 is FQNEAQ. V dropped 1 base and J dropped 3 bases, with 7 bases sitting between them. The CDR3 runs to 13 residues. CDR3 sequence reads: CASSLGLFYEQYF. CDR3 DNA sequence: TGTGCCAGCAGCTTAGGGCTCTTCTACGAGCAGTACTTC.

The chain joins TRBV19 to TRBJ1-2; 7 bases are a match to TRBD1. The V segment lost 5 bases and the J segment 8 bases; nucleotides outside the gene matches: 11. CDR1 LNHDA and CDR2 SQIVND come from the germline V gene (reference sequence). This CDR3 contains 14 residues. CDR3 amino acids: CASSSTGDLSGYTF. The CDR3 bases are TGTGCCAGTAGTTCCACAGGGGATTTGAGCGGCTACACCTTC. The full variable domain, its missing parts supplied by reference TRBV19 and TRBJ1-2, is DGGITQSPKYLFRKEGQNVTLSCEQNLNHDAMYWYRQDPGQGLRLIYYSQIVNDFQKGDIAEGYSVSREKKESFPLTVTSAQKNPTAFYLCASSSTGDLSGYTFGSGTRLTVV.

V usage is TRBV30 and J usage is TRBJ2-5; a possible D gene is TRBD1 (7 bases). CDR1 is GTSNPN, CDR2 SVGIG, per germline (reference sequence). V lost 0 bases to trimming and J lost 3 bases, with 23 bases between them. The length of the CDR3 is 18 residues. CDR3 in amino acids: CAWSVRSRQGGSKETQYF. CDR3 nucleotides: TGTGCCTGGAGTGTACGATCTCGCCAGGGGGGATCTAAAGAGACCCAGTACTTC.

The gene calls are TRBV5-1 and TRBJ2-1; 9 bases line up with TRBD2. V was pared by 2 bases and J by 12 bases, with 9 bases of the junction left unmatched. CDR3 size: 14 residues. Germline V gene lookup returns CDR1 SGHRS and CDR2 YFSETQ. CDR3 loop: CASSLAGGYQGQFF. As DNA, the CDR3 is TGCGCCAGCAGCTTAGCGGGAGGATACCAGGGGCAGTTCTTC.

The chain employs TRBV18 and TRBJ2-5; weak D call: TRBD1 (5 bases). CDR3 length equals 18 residues. Looked up from germline, CDR1 is KGHSH and CDR2 is LQKENI. The V gene lost 0 bases and the J gene lost 4 bases, with 21 bases spanning the gap. The CDR3 sequence is CASSPPTWGSGMRETQYF. CDR3 DNA sequence: TGTGCCAGCTCACCACCGACGTGGGGCAGTGGGATGCGAGAGACCCAGTACTTC.

The chain carries TRBV6-4 and TRBJ2-7; 7 bases align to TRBD1. The CDR3 runs 14 residues. CDR1 is MRHNA, CDR2 SNTAGT, per germline. The V and J ends lost 2 bases and 5 bases, in that order; junction bases with no gene match: 6. The CDR3: CASSDRGDSDEQYF. The CDR3 region has the DNA TGTGCCAGCAGTGACCGAGGGGACAGCGACGAGCAGTACTTC.